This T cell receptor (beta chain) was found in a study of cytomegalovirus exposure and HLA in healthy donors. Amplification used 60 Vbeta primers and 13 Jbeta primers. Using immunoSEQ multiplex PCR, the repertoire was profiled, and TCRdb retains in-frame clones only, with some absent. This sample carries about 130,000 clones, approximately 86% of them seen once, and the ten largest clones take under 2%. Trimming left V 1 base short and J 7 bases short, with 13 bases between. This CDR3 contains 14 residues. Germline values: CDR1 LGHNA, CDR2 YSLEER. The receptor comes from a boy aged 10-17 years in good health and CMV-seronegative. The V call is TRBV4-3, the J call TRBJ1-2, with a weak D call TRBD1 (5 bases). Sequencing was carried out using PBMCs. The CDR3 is CASSQGRGQGGYTF. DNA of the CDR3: TGCGCCAGCAGCCAAGGAAGAGGTCAGGGTGGCTACACCTTC.